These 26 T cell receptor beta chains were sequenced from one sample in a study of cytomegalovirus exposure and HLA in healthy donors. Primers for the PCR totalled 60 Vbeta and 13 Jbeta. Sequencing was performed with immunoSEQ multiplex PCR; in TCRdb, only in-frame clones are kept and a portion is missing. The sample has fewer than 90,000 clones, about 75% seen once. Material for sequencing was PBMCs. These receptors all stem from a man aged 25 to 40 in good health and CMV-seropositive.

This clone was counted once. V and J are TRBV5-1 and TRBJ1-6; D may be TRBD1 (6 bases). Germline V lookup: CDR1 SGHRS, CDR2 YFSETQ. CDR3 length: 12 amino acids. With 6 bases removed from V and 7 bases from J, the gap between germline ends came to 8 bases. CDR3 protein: CASKDSNSPLHF. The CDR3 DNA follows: TGCGCCAGCAAGGACAGCAATTCACCCCTCCACTTT.

This CDR3 is CASSKGLAGQETQYF. The CDR3 coding sequence is TGCGCCAGCAGCAAGGGACTAGCGGGGCAAGAGACCCAGTACTTC. The chain is built from TRBV5-1 and TRBJ2-5; 13 nucleotides agree with TRBD2. The ends lost 4 bases at V and 2 bases at J; junction bases unmatched: 2. The germline V gene has CDR1 SGHRS and CDR2 YFSETQ. The CDR3 has 15 residues.

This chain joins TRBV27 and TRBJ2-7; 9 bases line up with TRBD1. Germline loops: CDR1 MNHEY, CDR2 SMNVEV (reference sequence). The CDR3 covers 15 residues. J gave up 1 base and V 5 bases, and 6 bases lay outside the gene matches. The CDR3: CASSVDRGNSYEQYF. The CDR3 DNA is TGTGCCAGCAGTGTGGACAGGGGCAATTCCTACGAGCAGTACTTC.

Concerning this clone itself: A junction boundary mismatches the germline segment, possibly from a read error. The CDR3 spells CSSSLAGTGSSSYNEQFF. Here the CDR3 DNA reads TGTTCCAGCAGCTTAGCAGGGACAGGGTCAAGCTCCTACAATGAGCAGTTCTTC. This chain uses TRBV7-9 with TRBJ2-1; 9 bases map to TRBD1. The CDR3 covers 18 residues. CDR1 SEHNR and CDR2 FQNEAQ come from the germline V gene (reference sequence).

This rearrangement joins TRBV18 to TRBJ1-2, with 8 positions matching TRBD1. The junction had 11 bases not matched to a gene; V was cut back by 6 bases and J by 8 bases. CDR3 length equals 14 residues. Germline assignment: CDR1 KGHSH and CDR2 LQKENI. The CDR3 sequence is CASSPGQGAEGYTF. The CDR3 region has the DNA TGTGCCAGCTCCCCGGGGCAGGGGGCGGAAGGCTACACCTTC.

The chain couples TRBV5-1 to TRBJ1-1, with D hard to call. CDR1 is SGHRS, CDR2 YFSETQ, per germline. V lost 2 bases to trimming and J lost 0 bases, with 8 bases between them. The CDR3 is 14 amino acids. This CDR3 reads CASSLGLVNTEAFF. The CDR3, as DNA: TGCGCCAGCAGCTTAGGACTGGTGAACACTGAAGCTTTCTTT. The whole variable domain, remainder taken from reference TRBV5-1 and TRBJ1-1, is KAGVTQTPRYLIKTRGQQVTLSCSPISGHRSVSWYQQTPGQGLQFLFEYFSETQRNKGNFPGRFSGRQFSNSRSEMNVSTLELGDSALYLCASSLGLVNTEAFFGQGTRLTVV.

The CDR3 sequence: CAWNRGMNTEAFF. In DNA form, the CDR3 reads TGTGCCTGGAACAGGGGGATGAACACTGAAGCTTTCTTT. This chain connects TRBV30 to TRBJ1-1; 8 bases align to TRBD1. Germline values: CDR1 GTSNPN, CDR2 SVGIG (reference sequence). The CDR3 is 13 amino acids. V shed 4 bases and J 0 bases; nucleotides not matched to a gene: 1.

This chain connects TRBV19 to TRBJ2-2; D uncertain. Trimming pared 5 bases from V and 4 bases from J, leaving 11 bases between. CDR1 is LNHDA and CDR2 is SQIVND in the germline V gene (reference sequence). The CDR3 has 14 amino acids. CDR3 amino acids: CASSPRHTTGELFF. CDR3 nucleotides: TGTGCCAGTAGTCCTCGACACACCACCGGGGAGCTGTTTTTT.

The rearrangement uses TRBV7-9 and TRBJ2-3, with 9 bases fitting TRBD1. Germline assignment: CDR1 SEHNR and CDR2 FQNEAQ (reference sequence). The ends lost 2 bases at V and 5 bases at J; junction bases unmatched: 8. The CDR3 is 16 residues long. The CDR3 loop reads CASSLPRTGGVDTQYF. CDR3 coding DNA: TGTGCCAGCAGCTTACCTCGTACAGGGGGCGTAGATACGCAGTATTTT.

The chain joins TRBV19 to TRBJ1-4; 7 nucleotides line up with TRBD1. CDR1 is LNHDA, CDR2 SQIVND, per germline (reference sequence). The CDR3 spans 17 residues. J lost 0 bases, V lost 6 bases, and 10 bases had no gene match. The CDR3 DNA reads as TGTGCCAGTAGCCCTACGGGACAGTCTTCAACTAATGAAAAACTGTTTTTT. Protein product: CASSPTGQSSTNEKLFF.

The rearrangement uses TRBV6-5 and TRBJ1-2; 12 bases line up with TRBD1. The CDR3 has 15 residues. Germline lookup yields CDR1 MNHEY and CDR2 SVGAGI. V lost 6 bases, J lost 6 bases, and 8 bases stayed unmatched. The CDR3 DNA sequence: TGTGCCAGCAGGGGTATCGGGACAGGGGGCGATGGCTACACCTTC. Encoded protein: CASRGIGTGGDGYTF.

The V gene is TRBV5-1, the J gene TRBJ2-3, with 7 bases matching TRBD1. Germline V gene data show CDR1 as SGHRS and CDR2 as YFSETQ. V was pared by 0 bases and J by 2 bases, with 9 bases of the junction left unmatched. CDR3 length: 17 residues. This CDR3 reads CASSLDLGGAATDTQYF. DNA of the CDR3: TGCGCCAGCAGCTTGGACCTAGGGGGCGCAGCCACAGATACGCAGTATTTT.

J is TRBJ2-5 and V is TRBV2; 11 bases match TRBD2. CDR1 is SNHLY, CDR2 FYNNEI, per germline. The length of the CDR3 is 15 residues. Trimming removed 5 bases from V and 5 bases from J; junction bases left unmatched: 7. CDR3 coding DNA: TGTGCCAGCAGTCCCAGACTAGCGGGGCGTGAGACCCAGTACTTC. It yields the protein CASSPRLAGRETQYF.

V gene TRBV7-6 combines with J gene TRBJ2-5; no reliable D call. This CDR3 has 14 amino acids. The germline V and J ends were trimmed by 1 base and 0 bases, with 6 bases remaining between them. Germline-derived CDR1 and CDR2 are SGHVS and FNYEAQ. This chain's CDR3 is CASSLGSNQETQYF. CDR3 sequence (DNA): TGTGCCAGCAGCTTAGGTTCTAACCAAGAGACCCAGTACTTC.

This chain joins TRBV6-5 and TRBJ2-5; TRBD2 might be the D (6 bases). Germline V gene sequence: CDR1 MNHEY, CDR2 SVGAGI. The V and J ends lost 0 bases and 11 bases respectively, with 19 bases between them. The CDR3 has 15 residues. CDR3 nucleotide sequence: TGTGCCAGCAGTTACTCCCCAGAGCCATTTCGGGAGCAGTACTTC. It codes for CASSYSPEPFREQYF.

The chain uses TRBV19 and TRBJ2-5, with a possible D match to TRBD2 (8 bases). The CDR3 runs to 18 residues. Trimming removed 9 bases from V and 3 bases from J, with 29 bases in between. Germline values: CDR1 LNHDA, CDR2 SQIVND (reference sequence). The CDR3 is CASQTRFRGGGGKETQYF. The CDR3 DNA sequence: TGTGCCAGCCAAACCCGATTCCGAGGGGGCGGGGGGAAAGAGACCCAGTACTTC.

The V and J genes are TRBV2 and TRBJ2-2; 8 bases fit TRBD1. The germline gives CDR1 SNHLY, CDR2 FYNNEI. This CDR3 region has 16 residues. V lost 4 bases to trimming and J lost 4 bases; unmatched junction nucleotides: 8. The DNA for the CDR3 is TGTGCCAGCAGTGGTAGGAGGACAGGGTCCACCGGGGAGCTGTTTTTT. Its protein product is CASSGRRTGSTGELFF.

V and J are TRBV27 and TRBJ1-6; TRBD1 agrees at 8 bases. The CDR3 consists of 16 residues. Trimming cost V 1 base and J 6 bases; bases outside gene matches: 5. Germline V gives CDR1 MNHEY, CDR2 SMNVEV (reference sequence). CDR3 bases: TGTGCCAGCAGTTTATTTCTAGGACAGGGTAATTCACCCCTCCACTTT. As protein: CASSLFLGQGNSPLHF.

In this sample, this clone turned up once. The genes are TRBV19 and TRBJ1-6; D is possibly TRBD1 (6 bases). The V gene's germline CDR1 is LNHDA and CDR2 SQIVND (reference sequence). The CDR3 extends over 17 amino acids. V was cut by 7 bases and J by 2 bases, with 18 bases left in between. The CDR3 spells CASTPSGAGAYNSPLHF. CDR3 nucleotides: TGTGCCAGTACCCCCTCCGGGGCAGGGGCCTATAATTCACCCCTCCACTTT.

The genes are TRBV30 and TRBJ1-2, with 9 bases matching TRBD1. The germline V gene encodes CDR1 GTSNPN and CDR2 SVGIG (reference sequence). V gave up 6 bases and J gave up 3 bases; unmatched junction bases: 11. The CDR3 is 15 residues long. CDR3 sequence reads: CACNPGTGSDYGYTF. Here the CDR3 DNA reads TGTGCCTGCAATCCCGGGACAGGGTCTGACTATGGCTACACCTTC.

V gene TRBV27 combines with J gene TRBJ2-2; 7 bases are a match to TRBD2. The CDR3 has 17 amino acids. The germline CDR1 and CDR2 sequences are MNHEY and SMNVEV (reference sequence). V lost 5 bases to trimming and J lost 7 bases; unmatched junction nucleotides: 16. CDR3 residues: CASSPADMSGVGGELFF. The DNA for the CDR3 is TGTGCCAGCAGTCCGGCGGATATGAGCGGGGTGGGCGGGGAGCTGTTTTTT.

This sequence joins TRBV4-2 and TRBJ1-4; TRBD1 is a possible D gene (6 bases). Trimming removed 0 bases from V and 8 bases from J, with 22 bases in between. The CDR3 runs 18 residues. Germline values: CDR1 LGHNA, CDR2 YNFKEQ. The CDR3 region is CASSQEPNPRGGYEKLFF. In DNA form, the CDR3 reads TGTGCCAGCAGCCAAGAACCCAACCCCCGTGGGGGCTACGAAAAACTGTTTTTT.

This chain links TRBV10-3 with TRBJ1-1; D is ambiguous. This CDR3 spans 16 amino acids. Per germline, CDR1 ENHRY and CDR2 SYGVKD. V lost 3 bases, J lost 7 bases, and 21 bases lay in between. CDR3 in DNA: TGTGCCATCAGTGACTCTAGGATAGGGAGCCACGGTGAAGCTTTCTTT. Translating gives CAISDSRIGSHGEAFF.

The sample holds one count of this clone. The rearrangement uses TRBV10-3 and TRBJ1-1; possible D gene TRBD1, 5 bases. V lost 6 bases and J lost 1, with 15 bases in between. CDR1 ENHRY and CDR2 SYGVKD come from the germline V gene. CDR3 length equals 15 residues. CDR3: CAIRPEAGRNTEAFF. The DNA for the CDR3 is TGTGCCATCAGGCCGGAAGCGGGACGGAACACTGAAGCTTTCTTT.

This CDR3 is CASSAPAGWDSNQPQHF. DNA for the CDR3: TGTGCCAGCAGCGCCCCCGCAGGGTGGGATAGCAATCAGCCCCAGCATTTT. The chain uses TRBV7-3 and TRBJ1-5, with D perhaps matching TRBD1 (5 bases). Germline loops: CDR1 SGHTA, CDR2 FQGTGA. Trimming left V 5 bases short and J 0 bases short, with 17 bases between. The CDR3 loop spans 17 amino acids.

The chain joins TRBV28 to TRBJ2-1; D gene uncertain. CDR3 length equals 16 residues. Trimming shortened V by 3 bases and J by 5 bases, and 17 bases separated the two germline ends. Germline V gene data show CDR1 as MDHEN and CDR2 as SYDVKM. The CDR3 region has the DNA TGTGCCAGCAGTTTTGTGGTCCGTGCAGAACACAATGAGCAGTTCTTC. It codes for CASSFVVRAEHNEQFF.